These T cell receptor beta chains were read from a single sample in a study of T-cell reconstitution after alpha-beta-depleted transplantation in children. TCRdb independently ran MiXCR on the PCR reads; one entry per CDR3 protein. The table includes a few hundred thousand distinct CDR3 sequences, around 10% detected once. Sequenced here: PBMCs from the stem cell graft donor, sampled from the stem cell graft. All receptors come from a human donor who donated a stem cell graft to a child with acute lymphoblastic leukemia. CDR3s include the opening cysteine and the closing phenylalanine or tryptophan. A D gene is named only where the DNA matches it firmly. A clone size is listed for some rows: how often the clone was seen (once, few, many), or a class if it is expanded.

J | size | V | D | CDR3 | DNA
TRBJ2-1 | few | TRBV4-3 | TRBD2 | CASSQAGRVGDEQFF | TGCGCCAGCAGCCAAGCCGGGAGGGTCGGGGATGAGCAGTTCTTC
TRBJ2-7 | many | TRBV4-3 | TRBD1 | CASSHSATGESYEQYF | TGCGCCAGCAGCCATTCGGCGACAGGGGAGTCCTACGAGCAGTACTTC
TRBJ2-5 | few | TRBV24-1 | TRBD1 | CATSGLDREETQYF | TGTGCCACCAGTGGGTTGGACAGGGAAGAGACCCAGTACTTC
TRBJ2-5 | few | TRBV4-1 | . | CASSQDLVHQETQYF | TGCGCCAGCAGCCAAGATTTGGTACACCAAGAGACCCAGTACTTC
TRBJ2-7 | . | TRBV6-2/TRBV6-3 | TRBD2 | CASRDQAGGRMSSYEQYF | TGTGCCAGCAGGGACCAAGCGGGAGGGCGAATGAGCTCCTACGAGCAGTACTTC
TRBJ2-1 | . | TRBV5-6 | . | CASSPGEIPYNEQFF | TGTGCCAGCAGCCCCGGTGAGATCCCCTACAATGAGCAGTTCTTC
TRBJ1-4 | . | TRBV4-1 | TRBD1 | CASSQGNRGRSAEKLFF | TGCGCCAGCAGCCAAGGTAACAGGGGAAGGTCGGCTGAAAAACTGTTTTTT
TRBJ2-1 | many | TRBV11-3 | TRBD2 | CASSPGLARGEQFF | TGTGCCAGCAGCCCAGGACTAGCTCGGGGTGAGCAGTTCTTC
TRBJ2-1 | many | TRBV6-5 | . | CASTRRVGLHEQFF | TGTGCCAGCACTCGTAGGGTAGGGCTCCATGAGCAGTTCTTC
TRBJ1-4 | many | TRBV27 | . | CASSHFMGTTNEKLFF | TGTGCCAGCAGTCATTTTATGGGGACAACTAATGAAAAACTGTTTTTT
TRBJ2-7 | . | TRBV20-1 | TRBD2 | CSAGGGISYEQYF | TGCAGTGCGGGGGGAGGGATCTCCTACGAGCAGTACTTC
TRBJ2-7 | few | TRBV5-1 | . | CASSSEQGTFSYEQYF | TGCGCCAGCAGCAGCGAACAGGGAACCTTCTCCTACGAGCAGTACTTC
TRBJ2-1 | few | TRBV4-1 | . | CASSQDPTNLPYNEQFF | TGCGCCAGCAGCCAAGATCCGACTAACCTACCATACAATGAGCAGTTCTTC
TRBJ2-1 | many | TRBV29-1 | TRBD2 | CSGRLAVNEQFF | TGCAGCGGGCGACTAGCGGTAAATGAGCAGTTCTTC
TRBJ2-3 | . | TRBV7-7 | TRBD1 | CASSLGTVRTDTQYF | TGTGCTAGCAGCTTAGGGACAGTTCGCACAGATACGCAGTATTTT
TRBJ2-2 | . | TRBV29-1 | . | CSVEAQGGGTGELFF | TGCAGCGTTGAAGCGCAGGGGGGAGGCACCGGGGAGCTGTTTTTT
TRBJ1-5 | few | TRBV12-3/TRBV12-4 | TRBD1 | CASSGGGGRISQPQHF | TGTGCCAGCTCAGGGGGAGGGGGGCGGATCAGTCAGCCCCAGCATTTT
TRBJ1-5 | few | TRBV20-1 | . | CSASGPNQPQHF | TGCAGTGCTAGCGGTCCGAATCAGCCCCAGCATTTT
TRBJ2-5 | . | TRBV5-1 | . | CASKRLGGYQETQYF | TGCGCCAGCAAACGTCTTGGGGGGTACCAAGAGACCCAGTACTTC
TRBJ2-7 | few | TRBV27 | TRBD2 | CASTTGLAGVWEQYF | TGTGCCAGCACCACTGGACTAGCGGGAGTTTGGGAGCAGTACTTC
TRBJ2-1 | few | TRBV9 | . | CASSVGGSSTYNEQFF | TGTGCCAGCAGCGTAGGGGGTAGCTCTACCTACAATGAGCAGTTCTTC
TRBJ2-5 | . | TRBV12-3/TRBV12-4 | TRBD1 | CASSFLVGTGETQYF | TGTGCCAGCAGTTTCTTGGTGGGGACAGGCGAGACCCAGTACTTC
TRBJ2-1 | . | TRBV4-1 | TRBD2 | CASSQAGRGGYNEQFF | TGCGCCAGCAGCCAAGCCGGGAGGGGGGGGTACAATGAGCAGTTCTTC
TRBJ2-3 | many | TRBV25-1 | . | CASSTQGRTDTQYF | TGTGCCAGCAGTACCCAGGGAAGGACAGATACGCAGTATTTT
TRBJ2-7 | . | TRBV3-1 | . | CASSRPGREQYF | TGTGCCAGCAGCCGGCCCGGACGAGAGCAGTACTTC
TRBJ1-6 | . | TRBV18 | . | CASSPIQNNSPLHF | TGTGCCAGCTCACCGATACAAAATAATTCACCCCTCCACTTT
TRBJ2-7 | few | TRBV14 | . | CASSQDEQGIYYEQYF | TGTGCCAGCAGCCAAGATGAACAGGGAATCTACTACGAGCAGTACTTC
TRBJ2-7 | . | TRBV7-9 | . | CASSLGFGGEDEQYF | TGTGCCAGCAGCTTAGGGTTCGGGGGAGAGGACGAGCAGTACTTC
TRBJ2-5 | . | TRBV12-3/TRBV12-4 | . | CASSLEGFEETQYF | TGTGCCAGCAGTTTAGAGGGGTTTGAGGAGACCCAGTACTTC
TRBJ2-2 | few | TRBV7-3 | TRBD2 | CASSLRSGGRRSTGELFF | TGTGCCAGCAGCCTCCGTAGTGGCGGGAGACGTAGCACCGGGGAGCTGTTTTTT
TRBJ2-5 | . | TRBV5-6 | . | CASSTPGGGTQYF | TGTGCCAGCAGCACCCCCGGTGGGGGGACCCAGTACTTC
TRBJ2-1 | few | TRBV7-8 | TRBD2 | CASSLAGGARGNEQFF | TGTGCCAGCAGCTTAGCGGGAGGGGCACGAGGAAATGAGCAGTTCTTC
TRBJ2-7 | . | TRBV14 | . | CASSQMAQGEQYF | TGTGCCAGCAGCCAAATGGCCCAGGGGGAGCAGTACTTC
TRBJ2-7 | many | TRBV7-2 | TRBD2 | CASSLGLANYEQYF | TGTGCCAGCAGCTTGGGACTAGCGAACTACGAGCAGTACTTC
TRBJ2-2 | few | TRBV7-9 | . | CASSSPGGSTGELFF | TGTGCCAGCAGCTCTCCCGGAGGTAGCACCGGGGAGCTGTTTTTT
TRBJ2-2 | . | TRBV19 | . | CASSSSRLASGTGELFF | TGTGCCAGTAGTTCATCGCGTCTCGCCTCGGGGACCGGGGAGCTGTTTTTT
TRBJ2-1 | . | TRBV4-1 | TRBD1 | CASSQDRTGGSGEQFF | TGCGCCAGCAGCCAAGATCGAACAGGGGGCAGCGGTGAGCAGTTCTTC
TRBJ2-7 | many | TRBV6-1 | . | CASSLEDGSYEQYF | TGTGCCAGCAGTCTGGAGGACGGATCCTACGAGCAGTACTTC
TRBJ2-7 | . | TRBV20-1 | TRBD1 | CSASSPDRASRYEQYF | TGCAGTGCCAGTAGTCCGGACAGGGCGAGTCGTTACGAGCAGTACTTC
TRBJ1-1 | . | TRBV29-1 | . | CSVTKGLSEAFF | TGCAGCGTTACAAAGGGATTATCTGAAGCTTTCTTT
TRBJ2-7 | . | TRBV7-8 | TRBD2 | CASSRTSGYPYEQYF | TGTGCCAGCAGCAGGACTAGCGGATACCCCTACGAGCAGTACTTC
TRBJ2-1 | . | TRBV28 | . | CASNSARGQFF | TGTGCCAGCAATTCAGCTCGTGGGCAGTTCTTC
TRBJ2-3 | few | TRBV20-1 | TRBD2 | CSASWGLASDTQYF | TGCAGTGCTAGTTGGGGACTAGCGTCAGATACGCAGTATTTT
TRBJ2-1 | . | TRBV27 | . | CASSFQPVPPYNEQFF | TGTGCCAGCAGTTTTCAGCCAGTACCGCCCTACAATGAGCAGTTCTTC
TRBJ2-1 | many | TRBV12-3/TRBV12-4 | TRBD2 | CASSPLAGGLNEQFF | TGTGCCAGCAGTCCACTAGCGGGAGGGCTCAATGAGCAGTTCTTC
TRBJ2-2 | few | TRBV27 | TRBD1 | CASSLGQGYGTGELFF | TGTGCCAGCAGTCTCGGACAGGGTTATGGCACCGGGGAGCTGTTTTTT
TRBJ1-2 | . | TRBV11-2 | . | CASSLSWGVYGYTF | TGTGCCAGCAGCTTATCATGGGGGGTATATGGCTACACCTTC
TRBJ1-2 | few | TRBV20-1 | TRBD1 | CSAEGAGTGGDGYTF | TGCAGTGCAGAGGGTGCCGGGACAGGGGGCGATGGCTACACCTTC
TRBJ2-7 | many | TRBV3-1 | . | CASRGLGYEQYF | TGTGCCAGCAGGGGGCTCGGCTACGAGCAGTACTTC
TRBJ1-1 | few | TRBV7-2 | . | CASSLWFTEAFF | TGTGCCAGCAGCTTATGGTTTACTGAAGCTTTCTTT
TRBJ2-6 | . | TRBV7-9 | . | CASSSGSGANVLTF | TGTGCCAGCAGCTCAGGGTCTGGGGCCAACGTCCTGACTTTC
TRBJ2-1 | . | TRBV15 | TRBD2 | CATSELLAGLLEQFF | TGTGCCACCAGCGAATTACTAGCGGGGTTGCTGGAGCAGTTCTTC
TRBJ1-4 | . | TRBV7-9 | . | CASSLGRGPDNEKLFF | TGTGCCAGCAGCTTAGGTCGGGGCCCGGATAATGAAAAACTGTTTTTT
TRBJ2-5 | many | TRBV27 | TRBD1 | CASSSRRQGTGGETQYF | TGTGCCAGCAGTTCCCGCCGACAGGGGACTGGGGGGGAGACCCAGTACTTC
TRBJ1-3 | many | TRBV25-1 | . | CASSDPPGLQASSGNTIYF | TGTGCCAGCAGTGACCCGCCGGGACTCCAGGCCTCCTCTGGAAACACCATATATTTT